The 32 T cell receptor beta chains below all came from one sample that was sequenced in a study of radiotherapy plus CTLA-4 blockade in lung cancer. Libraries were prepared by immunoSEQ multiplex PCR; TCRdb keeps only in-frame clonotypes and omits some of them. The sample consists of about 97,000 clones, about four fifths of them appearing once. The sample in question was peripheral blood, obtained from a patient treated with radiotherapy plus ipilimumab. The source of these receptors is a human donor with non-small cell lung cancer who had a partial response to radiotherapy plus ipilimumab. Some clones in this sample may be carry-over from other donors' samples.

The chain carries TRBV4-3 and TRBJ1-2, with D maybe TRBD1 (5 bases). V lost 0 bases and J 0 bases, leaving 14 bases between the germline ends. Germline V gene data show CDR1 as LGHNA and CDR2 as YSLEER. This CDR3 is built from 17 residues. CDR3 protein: CASSQDWIGGTNYGYTF. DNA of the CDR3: TGCGCCAGCAGCCAAGATTGGATCGGGGGAACTAACTATGGCTACACCTTC.

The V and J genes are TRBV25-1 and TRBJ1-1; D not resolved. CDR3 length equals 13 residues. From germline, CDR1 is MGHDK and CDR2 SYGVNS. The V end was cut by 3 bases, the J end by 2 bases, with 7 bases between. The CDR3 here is CASSDSVNTEAFF. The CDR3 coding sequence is TGTGCCAGCAGTGACTCAGTAAACACTGAAGCTTTCTTT.

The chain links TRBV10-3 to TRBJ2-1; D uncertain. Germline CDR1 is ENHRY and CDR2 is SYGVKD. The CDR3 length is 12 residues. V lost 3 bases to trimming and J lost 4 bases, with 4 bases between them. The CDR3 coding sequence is TGTGCCATCAGTGACCGGTACAATGAGCAGTTCTTC. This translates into CAISDRYNEQFF.

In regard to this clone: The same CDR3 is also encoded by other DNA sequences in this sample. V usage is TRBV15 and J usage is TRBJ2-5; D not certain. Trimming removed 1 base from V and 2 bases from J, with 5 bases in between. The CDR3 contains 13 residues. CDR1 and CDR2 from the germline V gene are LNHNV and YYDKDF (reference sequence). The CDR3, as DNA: TGTGCCACCAGCAGAGGTCAGCAAGAGACCCAGTACTTC. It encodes CATSRGQQETQYF.

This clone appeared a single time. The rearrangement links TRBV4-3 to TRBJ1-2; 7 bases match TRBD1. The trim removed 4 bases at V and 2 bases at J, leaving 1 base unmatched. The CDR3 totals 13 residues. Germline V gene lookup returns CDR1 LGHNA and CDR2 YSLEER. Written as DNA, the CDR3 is TGCGCCAGCAGCCCGGGACAGAACTATGGCTACACCTTC. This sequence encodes CASSPGQNYGYTF.

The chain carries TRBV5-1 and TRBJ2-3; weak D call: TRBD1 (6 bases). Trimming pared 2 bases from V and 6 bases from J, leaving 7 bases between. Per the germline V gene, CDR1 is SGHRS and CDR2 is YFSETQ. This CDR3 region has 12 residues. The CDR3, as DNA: TGCGCCAGCAGCTTCCAGGGGGATACGCAGTATTTT. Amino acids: CASSFQGDTQYF.

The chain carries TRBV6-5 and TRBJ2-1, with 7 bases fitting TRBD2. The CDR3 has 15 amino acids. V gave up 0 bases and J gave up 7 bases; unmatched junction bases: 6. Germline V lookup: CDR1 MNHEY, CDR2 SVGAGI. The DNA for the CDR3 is TGTGCCAGCAGTTACTCGGGGACTAACCCAAATGAGCAGTTCTTC. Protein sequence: CASSYSGTNPNEQFF.

The DNA of the CDR3 is TGCGCCAGCAGCTTGATTCCAGGATCGGGCAATCAGCCCCAGCATTTT. It specifies CASSLIPGSGNQPQHF. The J gene is TRBJ1-5, the V gene TRBV5-1; no firm D call. This CDR3 contains 16 residues. Germline assignment: CDR1 SGHRS and CDR2 YFSETQ. V was pared by 1 base and J by 2 bases, with 13 bases between.

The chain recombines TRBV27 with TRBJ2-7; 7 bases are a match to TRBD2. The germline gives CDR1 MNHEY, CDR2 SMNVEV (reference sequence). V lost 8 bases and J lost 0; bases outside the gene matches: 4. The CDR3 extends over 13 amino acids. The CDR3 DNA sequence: TGTGCCAGCGTGCGGGAGTTCTCCTACGAGCAGTACTTC. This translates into CASVREFSYEQYF.

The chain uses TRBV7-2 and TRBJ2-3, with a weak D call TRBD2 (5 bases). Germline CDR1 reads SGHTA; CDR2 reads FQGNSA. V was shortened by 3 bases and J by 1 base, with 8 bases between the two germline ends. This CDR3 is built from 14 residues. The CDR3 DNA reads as TGTGCCAGCAGCTTTAACGGGGGCACAGATACGCAGTATTTT. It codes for CASSFNGGTDTQYF.

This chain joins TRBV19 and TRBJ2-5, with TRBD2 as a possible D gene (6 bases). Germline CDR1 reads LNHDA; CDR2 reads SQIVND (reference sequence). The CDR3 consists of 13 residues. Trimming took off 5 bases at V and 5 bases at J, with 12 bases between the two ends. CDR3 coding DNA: TGTGCCAGTAGTCCGACTAGTCCGGAGACCCAGTACTTC. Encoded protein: CASSPTSPETQYF.

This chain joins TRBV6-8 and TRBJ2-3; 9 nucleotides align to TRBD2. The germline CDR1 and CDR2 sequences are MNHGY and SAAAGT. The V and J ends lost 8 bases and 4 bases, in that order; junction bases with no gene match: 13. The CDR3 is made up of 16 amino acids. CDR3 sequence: CASRIVREGQADTQYF. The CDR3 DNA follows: TGTGCCAGCCGGATTGTGCGGGAGGGTCAAGCAGATACGCAGTATTTT.

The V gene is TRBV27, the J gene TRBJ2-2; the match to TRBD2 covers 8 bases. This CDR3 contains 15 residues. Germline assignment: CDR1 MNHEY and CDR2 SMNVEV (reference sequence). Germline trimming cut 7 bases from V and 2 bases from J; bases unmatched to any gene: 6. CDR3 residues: CASNPRGVNTGELFF. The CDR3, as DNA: TGTGCCAGCAACCCGCGGGGGGTCAACACCGGGGAGCTGTTTTTT.

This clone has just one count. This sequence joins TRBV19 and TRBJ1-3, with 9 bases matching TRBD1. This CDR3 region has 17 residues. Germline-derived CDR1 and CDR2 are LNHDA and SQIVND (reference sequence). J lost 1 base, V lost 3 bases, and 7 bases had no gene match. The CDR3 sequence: CASSIAQGARSGNTIYF. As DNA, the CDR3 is TGTGCCAGTAGTATTGCACAGGGGGCCCGGTCTGGAAACACCATATATTTT. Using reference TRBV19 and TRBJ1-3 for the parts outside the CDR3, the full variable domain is DGGITQSPKYLFRKEGQNVTLSCEQNLNHDAMYWYRQDPGQGLRLIYYSQIVNDFQKGDIAEGYSVSREKKESFPLTVTSAQKNPTAFYLCASSIAQGARSGNTIYFGEGSWLTVV.

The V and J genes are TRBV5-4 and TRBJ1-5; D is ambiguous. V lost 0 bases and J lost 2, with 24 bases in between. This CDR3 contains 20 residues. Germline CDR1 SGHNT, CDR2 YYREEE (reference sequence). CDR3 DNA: TGTGCCAGCAGCTTGGCGCCGGTGACATCGGAAGAGGAGGGCAATCAGCCCCAGCATTTT. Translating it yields CASSLAPVTSEEEGNQPQHF.

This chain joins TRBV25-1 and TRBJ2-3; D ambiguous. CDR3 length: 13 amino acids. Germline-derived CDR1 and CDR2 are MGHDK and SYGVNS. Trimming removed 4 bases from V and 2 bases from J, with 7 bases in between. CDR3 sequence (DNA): TGTGCCAGCAGTGCGGTAGCCACAGATACGCAGTATTTT. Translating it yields CASSAVATDTQYF.

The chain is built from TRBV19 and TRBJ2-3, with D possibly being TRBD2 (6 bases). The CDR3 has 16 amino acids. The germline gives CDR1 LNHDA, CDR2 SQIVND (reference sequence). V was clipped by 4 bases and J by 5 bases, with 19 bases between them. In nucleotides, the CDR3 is TGTGCCAGTAGTAGGACCGGGACCCAAGCGGGAGATACGCAGTATTTT. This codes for CASSRTGTQAGDTQYF. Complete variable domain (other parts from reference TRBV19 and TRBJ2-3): DGGITQSPKYLFRKEGQNVTLSCEQNLNHDAMYWYRQDPGQGLRLIYYSQIVNDFQKGDIAEGYSVSREKKESFPLTVTSAQKNPTAFYLCASSRTGTQAGDTQYFGPGTRLTVL.

The CDR3 reads CASSYSTGGLYNEQFF. CDR3 nucleotide sequence: TGTGCCAGCAGTTACTCCACAGGGGGCCTCTACAATGAGCAGTTCTTC. V usage is TRBV6-5 and J usage is TRBJ2-1; 9 bases align to TRBD1. Trimming removed 0 bases from V and 3 bases from J; junction bases left unmatched: 3. Germline CDR1 MNHEY, CDR2 SVGAGI. CDR3 length equals 16 residues.

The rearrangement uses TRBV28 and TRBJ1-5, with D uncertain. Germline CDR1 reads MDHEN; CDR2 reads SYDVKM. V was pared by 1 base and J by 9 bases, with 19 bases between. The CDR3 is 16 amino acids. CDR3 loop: CASSLYKMVNAGPQHF. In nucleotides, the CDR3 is TGTGCCAGCAGTTTATATAAAATGGTTAACGCGGGGCCCCAGCATTTT.

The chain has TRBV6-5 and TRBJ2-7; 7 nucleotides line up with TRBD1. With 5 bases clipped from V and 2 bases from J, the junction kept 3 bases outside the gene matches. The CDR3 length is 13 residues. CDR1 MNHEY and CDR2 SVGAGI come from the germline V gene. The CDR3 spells CASSRTGTYEQYF. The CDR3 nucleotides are TGTGCCAGCAGTAGGACAGGTACCTACGAGCAGTACTTC.

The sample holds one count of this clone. CDR3 sequence reads: CASSPRGQVRFNEQFF. The CDR3 DNA is TGTGCCAGCAGTCCAAGGGGGCAGGTTCGGTTCAATGAGCAGTTCTTC. The chain links TRBV28 to TRBJ2-1; 7 bases fit TRBD1. Germline loops: CDR1 MDHEN, CDR2 SYDVKM. V was clipped by 5 bases and J by 6 bases; unmatched bases: 13. This CDR3 has 16 amino acids. The variable domain in full, completed from reference TRBV28 and TRBJ2-1, reads DVKVTQSSRYLVKRTGEKVFLECVQDMDHENMFWYRQDPGLGLRLIYFSYDVKMKEKGDIPEGYSVSREKKERFSLILESASTNQTSMYLCASSPRGQVRFNEQFFGPGTRLTVL.

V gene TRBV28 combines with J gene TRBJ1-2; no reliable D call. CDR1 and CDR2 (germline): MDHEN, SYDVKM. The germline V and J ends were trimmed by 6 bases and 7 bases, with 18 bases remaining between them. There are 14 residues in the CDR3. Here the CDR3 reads CASREGPMGGGYTF. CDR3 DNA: TGTGCCAGCAGGGAGGGTCCAATGGGAGGTGGCTACACCTTC.

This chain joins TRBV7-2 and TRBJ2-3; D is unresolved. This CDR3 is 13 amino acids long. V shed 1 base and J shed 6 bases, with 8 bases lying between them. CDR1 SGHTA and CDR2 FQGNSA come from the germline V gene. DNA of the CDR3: TGTGCCAGCAGCTTAGTAGGAGCGGATACGCAGTATTTT. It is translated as CASSLVGADTQYF.

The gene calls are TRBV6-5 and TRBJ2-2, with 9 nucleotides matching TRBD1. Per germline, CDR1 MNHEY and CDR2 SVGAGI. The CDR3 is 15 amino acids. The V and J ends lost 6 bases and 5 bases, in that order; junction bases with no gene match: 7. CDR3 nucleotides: TGTGCCAGCAGGGAAACAGGGGGCTGGACCGGGGAGCTGTTTTTT. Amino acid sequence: CASRETGGWTGELFF.

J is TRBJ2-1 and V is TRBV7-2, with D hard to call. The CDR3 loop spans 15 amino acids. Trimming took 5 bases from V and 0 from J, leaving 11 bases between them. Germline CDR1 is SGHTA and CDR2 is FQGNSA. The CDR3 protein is CASSTYRGSYNEQFF. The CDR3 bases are TGTGCCAGCAGCACCTACCGCGGCTCCTACAATGAGCAGTTCTTC.

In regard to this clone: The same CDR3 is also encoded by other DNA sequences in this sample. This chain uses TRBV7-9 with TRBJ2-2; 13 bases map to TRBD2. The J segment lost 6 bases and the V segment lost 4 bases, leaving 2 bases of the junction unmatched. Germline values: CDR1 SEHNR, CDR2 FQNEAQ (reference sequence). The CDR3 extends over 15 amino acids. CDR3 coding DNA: TGTGCCAGCAGCTCCGGACTAGCGGGAGCCGGGGAGCTGTTTTTT. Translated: CASSSGLAGAGELFF.

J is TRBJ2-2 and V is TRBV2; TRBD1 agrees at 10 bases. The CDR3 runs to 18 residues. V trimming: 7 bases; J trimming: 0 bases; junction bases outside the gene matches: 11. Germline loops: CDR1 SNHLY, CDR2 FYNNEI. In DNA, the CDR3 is TGTGCCAGCACTACCGGGACAGGGGCGAATGCGAACACCGGGGAGCTGTTTTTT. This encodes CASTTGTGANANTGELFF.

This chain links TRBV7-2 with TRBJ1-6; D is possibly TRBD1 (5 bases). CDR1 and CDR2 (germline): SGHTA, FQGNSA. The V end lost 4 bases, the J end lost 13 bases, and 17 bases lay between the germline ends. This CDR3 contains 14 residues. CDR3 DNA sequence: TGTGCCAGCAGCTCCCCACCTGGGGGGACGCCCCTCCACTTT. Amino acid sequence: CASSSPPGGTPLHF.

The chain's CDR3 is CASSPRLAGVYEQYF. The CDR3 DNA reads TGTGCCAGCAGCCCCCGACTAGCGGGGGTCTACGAGCAGTACTTC. The chain has TRBV7-6 and TRBJ2-7; 12 nucleotides match TRBD2. Looked up from germline, CDR1 is SGHVS and CDR2 is FNYEAQ. V lost 5 bases and J lost 3; bases outside the gene matches: 5. This CDR3 has 15 amino acids.

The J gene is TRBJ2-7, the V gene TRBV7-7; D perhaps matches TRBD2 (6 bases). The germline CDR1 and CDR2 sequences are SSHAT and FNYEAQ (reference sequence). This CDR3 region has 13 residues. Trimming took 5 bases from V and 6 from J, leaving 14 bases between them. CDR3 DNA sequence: TGTGCCAGCAGCCCATCAAGCGGGTCCGAGCAGTACTTC. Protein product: CASSPSSGSEQYF.

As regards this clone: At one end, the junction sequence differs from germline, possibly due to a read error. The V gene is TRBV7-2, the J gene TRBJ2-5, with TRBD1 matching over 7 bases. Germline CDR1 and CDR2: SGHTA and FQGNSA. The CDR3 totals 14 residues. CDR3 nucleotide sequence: TGTGCCAGCAGCTTAGGGACAGGCCAAGCGACCCAGTACTTC. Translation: CASSLGTGQATQYF.

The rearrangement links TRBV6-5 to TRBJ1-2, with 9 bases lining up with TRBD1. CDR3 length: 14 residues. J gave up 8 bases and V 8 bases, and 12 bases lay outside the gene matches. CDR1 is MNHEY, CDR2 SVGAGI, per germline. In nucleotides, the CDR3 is TGTGCCAGCCTCCTAACCGGGACAGGGAACGGCTACACCTTC. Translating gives CASLLTGTGNGYTF.